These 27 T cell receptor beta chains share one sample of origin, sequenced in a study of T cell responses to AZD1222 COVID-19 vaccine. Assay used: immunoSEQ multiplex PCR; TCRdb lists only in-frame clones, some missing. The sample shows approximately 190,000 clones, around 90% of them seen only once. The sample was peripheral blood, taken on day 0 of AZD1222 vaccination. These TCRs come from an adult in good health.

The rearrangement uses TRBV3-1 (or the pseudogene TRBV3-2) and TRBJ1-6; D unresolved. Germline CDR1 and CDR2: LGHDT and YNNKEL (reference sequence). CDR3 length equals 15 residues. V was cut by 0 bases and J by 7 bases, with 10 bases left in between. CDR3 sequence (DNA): TGTGCCAGCAGCCAAGAGAGTGGAGAAAATTCACCCCTCCACTTT. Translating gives CASSQESGENSPLHF.

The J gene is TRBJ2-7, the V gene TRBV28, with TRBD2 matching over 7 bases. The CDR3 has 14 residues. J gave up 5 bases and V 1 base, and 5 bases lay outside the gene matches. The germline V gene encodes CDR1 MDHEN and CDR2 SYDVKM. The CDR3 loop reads CASSLLVRGDEQYF. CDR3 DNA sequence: TGTGCCAGCAGTTTATTGGTCCGGGGGGACGAGCAGTACTTC.

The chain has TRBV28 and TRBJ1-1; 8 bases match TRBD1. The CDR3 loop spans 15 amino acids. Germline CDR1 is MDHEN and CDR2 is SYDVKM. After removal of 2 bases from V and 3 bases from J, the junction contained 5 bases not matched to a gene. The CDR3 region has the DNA TGTGCCAGCAGTTTAAGGGACAGGTTGGACACTGAAGCTTTCTTT. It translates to CASSLRDRLDTEAFF. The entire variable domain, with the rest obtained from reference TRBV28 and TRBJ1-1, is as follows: DVKVTQSSRYLVKRTGEKVFLECVQDMDHENMFWYRQDPGLGLRLIYFSYDVKMKEKGDIPEGYSVSREKKERFSLILESASTNQTSMYLCASSLRDRLDTEAFFGQGTRLTVV.

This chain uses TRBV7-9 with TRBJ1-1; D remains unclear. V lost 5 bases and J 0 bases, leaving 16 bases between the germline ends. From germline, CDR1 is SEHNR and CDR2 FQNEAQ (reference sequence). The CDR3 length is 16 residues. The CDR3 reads CASSPPGSHLNTEAFF. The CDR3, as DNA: TGTGCCAGCAGCCCCCCGGGCAGTCATTTGAACACTGAAGCTTTCTTT. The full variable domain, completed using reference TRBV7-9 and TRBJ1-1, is DTGVSQNPRHKITKRGQNVTFRCDPISEHNRLYWYRQTLGQGPEFLTYFQNEAQLEKSRLLSDRFSAERPKGSFSTLEIQRTEQGDSAMYLCASSPPGSHLNTEAFFGQGTRLTVV.

The CDR3 loop reads CASSPVAGGGGTDTQYF. The CDR3 DNA follows: TGTGCCAGCTCACCGGTAGCGGGAGGCGGGGGCACAGATACGCAGTATTTT. This chain joins TRBV18 and TRBJ2-3; 10 nucleotides match TRBD2. V gave up 3 bases and J gave up 1 base; unmatched junction bases: 7. The CDR3 totals 17 residues. In germline, CDR1 is KGHSH, CDR2 LQKENI. Full variable domain (missing parts from reference TRBV18 and TRBJ2-3): NAGVMQNPRHLVRRRGQEARLRCSPMKGHSHVYWYRQLPEEGLKFMVYLQKENIIDESGMPKERFSAEFPKEGPSILRIQQVVRGDSAAYFCASSPVAGGGGTDTQYFGPGTRLTVL.

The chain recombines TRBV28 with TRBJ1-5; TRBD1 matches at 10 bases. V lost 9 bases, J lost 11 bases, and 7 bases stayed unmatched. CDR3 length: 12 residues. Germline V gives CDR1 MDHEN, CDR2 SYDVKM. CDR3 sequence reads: CASNPTGGSQHF. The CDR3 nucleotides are TGTGCCAGTAACCCGACAGGGGGCTCCCAGCATTTT. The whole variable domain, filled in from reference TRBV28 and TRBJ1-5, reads DVKVTQSSRYLVKRTGEKVFLECVQDMDHENMFWYRQDPGLGLRLIYFSYDVKMKEKGDIPEGYSVSREKKERFSLILESASTNQTSMYLCASNPTGGSQHFGDGTRLSIL.

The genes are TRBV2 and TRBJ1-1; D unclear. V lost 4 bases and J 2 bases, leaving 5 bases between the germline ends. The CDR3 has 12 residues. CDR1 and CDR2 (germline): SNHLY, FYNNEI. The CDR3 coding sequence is TGTGCCAGCAGTGTCCCAAACACTGAAGCTTTCTTT. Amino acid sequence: CASSVPNTEAFF.

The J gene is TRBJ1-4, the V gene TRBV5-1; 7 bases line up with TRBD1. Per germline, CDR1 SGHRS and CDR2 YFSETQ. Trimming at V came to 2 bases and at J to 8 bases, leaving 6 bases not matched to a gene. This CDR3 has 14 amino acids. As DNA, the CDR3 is TGCGCCAGCAGCTTAGAGGGGGCGGGCGAAAAACTGTTTTTT. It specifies CASSLEGAGEKLFF.

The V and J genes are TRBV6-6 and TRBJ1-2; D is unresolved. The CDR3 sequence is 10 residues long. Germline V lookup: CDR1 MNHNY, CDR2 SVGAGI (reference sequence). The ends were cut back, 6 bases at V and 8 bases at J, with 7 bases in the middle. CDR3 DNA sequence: TGTGCCAGCAGGGGTGGAGGCTACACCTTC. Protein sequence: CASRGGGYTF.

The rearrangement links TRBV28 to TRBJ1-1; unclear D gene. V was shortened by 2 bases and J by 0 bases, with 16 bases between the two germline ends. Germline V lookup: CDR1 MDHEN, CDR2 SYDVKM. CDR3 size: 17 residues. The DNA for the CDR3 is TGTGCCAGCAGTTTACTAGGATCAGGATCGATGAACACTGAAGCTTTCTTT. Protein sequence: CASSLLGSGSMNTEAFF.

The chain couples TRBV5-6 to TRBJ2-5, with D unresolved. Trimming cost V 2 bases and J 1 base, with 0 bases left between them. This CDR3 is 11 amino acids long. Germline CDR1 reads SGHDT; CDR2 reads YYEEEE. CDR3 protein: CASSFQETQYF. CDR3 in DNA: TGTGCCAGCAGCTTCCAAGAGACCCAGTACTTC. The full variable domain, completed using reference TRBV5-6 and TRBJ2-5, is DAGVTQSPTHLIKTRGQQVTLRCSPKSGHDTVSWYQQALGQGPQFIFQYYEEEERQRGNFPDRFSGHQFPNYSSELNVNALLLGDSALYLCASSFQETQYFGPGTRLLVL.

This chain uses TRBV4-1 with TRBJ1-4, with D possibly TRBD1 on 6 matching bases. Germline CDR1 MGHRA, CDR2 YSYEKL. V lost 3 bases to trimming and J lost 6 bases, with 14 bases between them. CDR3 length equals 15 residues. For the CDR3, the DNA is TGCGCCAGCAGCCAGATCGGGACACCTTATGAAAAACTGTTTTTT. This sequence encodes CASSQIGTPYEKLFF.

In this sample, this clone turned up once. CDR3 sequence (DNA): TGTGCCAGCACCCCGGGACAGGGTTCCGGCTACACCTTC. It specifies CASTPGQGSGYTF. The J gene is TRBJ1-2, the V gene TRBV2; 9 positions match TRBD1. The V gene end was trimmed by 7 bases and the J gene end by 8 bases; junction bases not matched to a gene: 8. The CDR3 covers 13 residues. The germline CDR1 and CDR2 sequences are SNHLY and FYNNEI.

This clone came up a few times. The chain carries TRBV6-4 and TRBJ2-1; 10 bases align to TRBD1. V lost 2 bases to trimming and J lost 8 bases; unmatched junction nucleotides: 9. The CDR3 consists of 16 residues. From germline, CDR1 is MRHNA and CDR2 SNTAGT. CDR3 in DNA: TGTGCCAGCAGTGACACAAAGGACAGGGGGTACGATGAGCAGTTCTTC. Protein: CASSDTKDRGYDEQFF.

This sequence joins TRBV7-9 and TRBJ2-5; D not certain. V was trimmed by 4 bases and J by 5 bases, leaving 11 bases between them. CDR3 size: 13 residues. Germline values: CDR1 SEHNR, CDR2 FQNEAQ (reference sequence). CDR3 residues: CASSSPGSETQYF. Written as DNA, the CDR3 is TGTGCCAGCAGCTCCCCCGGGTCGGAGACCCAGTACTTC.

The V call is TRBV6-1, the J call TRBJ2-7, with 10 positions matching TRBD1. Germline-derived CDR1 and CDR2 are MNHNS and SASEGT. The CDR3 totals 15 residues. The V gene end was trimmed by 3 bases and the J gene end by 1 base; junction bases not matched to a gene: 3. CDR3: CASSEGQGTSYEQYF. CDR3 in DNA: TGTGCCAGCAGTGAGGGACAGGGGACATCCTACGAGCAGTACTTC.

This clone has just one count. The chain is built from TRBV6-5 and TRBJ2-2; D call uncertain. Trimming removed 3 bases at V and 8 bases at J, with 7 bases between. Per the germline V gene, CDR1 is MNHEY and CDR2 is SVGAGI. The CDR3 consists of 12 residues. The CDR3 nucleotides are TGTGCCAGCAGTTATGACGCAGGGGAGCTGTTTTTT. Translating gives CASSYDAGELFF.

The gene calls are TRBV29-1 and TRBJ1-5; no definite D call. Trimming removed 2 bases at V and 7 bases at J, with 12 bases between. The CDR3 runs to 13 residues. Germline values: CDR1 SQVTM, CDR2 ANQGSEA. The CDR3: CSVEFRVGQPQHF. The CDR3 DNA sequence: TGCAGCGTTGAATTCCGGGTGGGGCAGCCCCAGCATTTT. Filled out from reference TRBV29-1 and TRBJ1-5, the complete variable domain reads SAVISQKPSRDICQRGTSLTIQCQVDSQVTMMFWYRQQPGQSLTLIATANQGSEATYESGFVIDKFPISRPNLTFSTLTVSNMSPEDSSIYLCSVEFRVGQPQHFGDGTRLSIL.

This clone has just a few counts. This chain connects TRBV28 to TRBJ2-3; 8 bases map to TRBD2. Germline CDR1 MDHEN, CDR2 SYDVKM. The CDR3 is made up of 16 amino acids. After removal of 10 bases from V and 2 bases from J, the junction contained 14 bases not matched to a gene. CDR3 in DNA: TGTGCCACCACTAGCGGCTGGCCCAAAAACACAGATACGCAGTATTTT. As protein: CATTSGWPKNTDTQYF.

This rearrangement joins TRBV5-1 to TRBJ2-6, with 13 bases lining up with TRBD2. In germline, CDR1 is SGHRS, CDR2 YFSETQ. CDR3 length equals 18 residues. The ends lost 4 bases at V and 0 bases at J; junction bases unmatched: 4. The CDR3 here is CASSVTSGRASGANVLTF. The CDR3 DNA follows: TGCGCCAGCAGCGTAACTAGCGGGAGGGCCTCTGGGGCCAACGTCCTGACTTTC.

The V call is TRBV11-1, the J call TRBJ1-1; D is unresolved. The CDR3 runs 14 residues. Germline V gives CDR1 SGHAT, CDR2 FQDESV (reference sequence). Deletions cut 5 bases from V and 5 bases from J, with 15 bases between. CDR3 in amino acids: CASSPTPDLTEAFF. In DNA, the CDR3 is TGTGCCAGCAGCCCTACCCCGGACCTGACTGAAGCTTTCTTT.

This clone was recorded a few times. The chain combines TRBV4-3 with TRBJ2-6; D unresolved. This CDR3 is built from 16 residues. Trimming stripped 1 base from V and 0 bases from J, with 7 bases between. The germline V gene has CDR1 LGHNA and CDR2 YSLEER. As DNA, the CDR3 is TGCGCCAGCAGCCAAGTCTCCTACTCTGGGGCCAACGTCCTGACTTTC. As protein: CASSQVSYSGANVLTF.

The chain's CDR3 is CASSVDPFSRNNEQFF. CDR3 nucleotide sequence: TGTGCCAGCAGCGTAGACCCCTTTTCCCGGAACAATGAGCAGTTCTTC. The chain couples TRBV9 to TRBJ2-1, with D unresolved. Trimming removed 0 bases from V and 5 bases from J, with 15 bases in between. The length of the CDR3 is 16 residues. Germline CDR1 SGDLS, CDR2 YYNGEE.

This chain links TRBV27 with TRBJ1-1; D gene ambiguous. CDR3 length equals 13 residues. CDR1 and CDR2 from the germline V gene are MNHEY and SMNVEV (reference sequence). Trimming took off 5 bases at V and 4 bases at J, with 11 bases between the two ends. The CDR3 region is CASSTYPGTEAFF. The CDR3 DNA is TGTGCCAGCAGTACCTACCCAGGCACTGAAGCTTTCTTT.

The CDR3 coding sequence is TGCGCCAGCAGCAGGAGCGGGAACTCCTACGAGCAGTACTTC. It translates to CASSRSGNSYEQYF. The J gene is TRBJ2-7, the V gene TRBV5-1, with 7 bases aligning to TRBD2. Trimming cost V 4 bases and J 0 bases; bases outside gene matches: 4. CDR3 length: 14 residues. The germline gives CDR1 SGHRS, CDR2 YFSETQ.

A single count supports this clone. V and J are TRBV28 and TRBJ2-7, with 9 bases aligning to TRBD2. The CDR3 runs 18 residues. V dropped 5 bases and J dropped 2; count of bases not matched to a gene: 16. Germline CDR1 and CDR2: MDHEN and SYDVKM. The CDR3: CASSPWGLAHSLAYEQYF. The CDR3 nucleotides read TGTGCCAGCAGTCCCTGGGGACTAGCCCATTCCCTTGCCTACGAGCAGTACTTC.

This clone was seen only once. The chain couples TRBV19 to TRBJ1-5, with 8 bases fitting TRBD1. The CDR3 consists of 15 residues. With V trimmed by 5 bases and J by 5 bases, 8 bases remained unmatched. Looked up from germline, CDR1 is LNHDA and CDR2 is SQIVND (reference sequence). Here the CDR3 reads CASSPQTGVDQPQHF. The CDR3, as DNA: TGTGCCAGTAGTCCTCAGACAGGGGTCGATCAGCCCCAGCATTTT.